Shown below are 31 T cell receptor beta chains from a single sample sequenced in a study of vaccination effects on CD4 cells after COVID-19. Ahead of sequencing, the ViraFEST assay grew antigen-specific CD4+ T cells using viral peptide pools. Once cultured for roughly ten days, the cells underwent separation to obtain CD4+ T cells. Subjects were given two BNT162b2 or mRNA-1273 vaccine doses. Generated by immunoSEQ multiplex PCR, the TCRdb table keeps only in-frame clones and is missing some. The table records fewer than 25,000 clones, more than 60% of them present only once. Their recognized antigens are unknown. The starting material was CD4+ T cells from PBMCs cultured with SARS-CoV-2 spike peptides, obtained after COVID-19 vaccination. Receptors originate from a human donor who received a COVID-19 vaccine.

V usage is TRBV3-1 (or the pseudogene TRBV3-2) and J usage is TRBJ2-1; D is undetermined. Germline values: CDR1 LGHDT, CDR2 YNNKEL (reference sequence). The length of the CDR3 is 15 residues. The germline V and J ends were trimmed by 0 bases and 2 bases, with 8 bases remaining between them. CDR3 nucleotides: TGTGCCAGCAGCCAAGAGTGGGGTCCCTACAATGAGCAGTTCTTC. Protein product: CASSQEWGPYNEQFF.

V is TRBV14 and J is TRBJ1-5; maybe TRBD1 (5 bases). Germline-derived CDR1 and CDR2 are SGHDN and FVKESK. This CDR3 comprises 17 residues. Trimming removed 0 bases at V and 4 bases at J, with 16 bases between. CDR3 amino acids: CASSQDGCGTSNQPQHF. For the CDR3, the DNA is TGTGCCAGCAGCCAAGATGGGTGTGGGACCTCAAATCAGCCCCAGCATTTT. Complete variable domain (other parts from reference TRBV14 and TRBJ1-5): EAGVTQFPSHSVIEKGQTVTLRCDPISGHDNLYWYRRVMGKEIKFLLHFVKESKQDESGMPNNRFLAERTGGTYSTLKVQPAELEDSGVYFCASSQDGCGTSNQPQHFGDGTRLSIL.

This chain connects TRBV18 to TRBJ1-3; 7 nucleotides match TRBD1. Losses at the gene ends were 6 bases for V and 0 bases for J; bases not matched to a gene: 11. The length of the CDR3 is 17 residues. Germline-derived CDR1 and CDR2 are KGHSH and LQKENI. The DNA for the CDR3 is TGTGCCAGCTCTCCTAACAGGGGTGACATCTCTGGAAACACCATATATTTT. It codes for CASSPNRGDISGNTIYF.

This chain uses TRBV6-5 with TRBJ2-7; TRBD1 agrees at 7 bases. CDR3 length equals 13 residues. Germline trimming cut 10 bases from V and 3 bases from J; bases unmatched to any gene: 9. The germline CDR1 and CDR2 sequences are MNHEY and SVGAGI. The CDR3 nucleotides read TGTGCCACCCAAAGGGGACAGCTCTACGAGCAGTACTTC. Translation gives CATQRGQLYEQYF.

In nucleotides, the CDR3 is TGTGCCAGCAGTTTAGAGGGGGCGCCGGCCGGGGAGCTGTTTTTT. It codes for CASSLEGAPAGELFF. This sequence joins TRBV27 and TRBJ2-2, with 7 bases that match TRBD1. Germline V gives CDR1 MNHEY, CDR2 SMNVEV (reference sequence). Losses at the gene ends were 2 bases for V and 6 bases for J; bases not matched to a gene: 6. CDR3 length equals 15 residues.

The V and J genes are TRBV7-2 and TRBJ2-2, with 11 bases identical to TRBD2. In germline, CDR1 is SGHTA, CDR2 FQGNSA. V lost 6 bases to trimming and J lost 6 bases; unmatched junction nucleotides: 3. CDR3 length: 14 amino acids. The CDR3 bases are TGTGCCAGCAGTGTAGCGGGGGGGCCCGGGGAGCTGTTTTTT. Encoded protein: CASSVAGGPGELFF.

J is TRBJ1-4 and V is TRBV12-5; maybe TRBD1 (5 bases). The V gene's germline CDR1 is LGHNT and CDR2 FRNRAP. V lost 0 bases and J 8 bases, leaving 19 bases between the germline ends. The CDR3 consists of 17 residues. The CDR3 loop is CASGLVQSRNPGEKLFF. The CDR3 DNA is TGTGCTAGTGGTTTGGTACAGTCAAGGAATCCAGGGGAAAAACTGTTTTTT.

V is TRBV5-1 and J is TRBJ1-2; D possibly corresponds to TRBD1 (5 bases). V was pared by 5 bases and J by 4 bases, with 12 bases between. The CDR3 is 13 residues long. The germline gives CDR1 SGHRS, CDR2 YFSETQ. This CDR3 is CASSPRDTYGYTF. CDR3 DNA: TGCGCCAGCAGTCCCAGGGATACCTATGGCTACACCTTC.

The gene calls are TRBV7-8 and TRBJ1-1, with D uncertain. The CDR3 extends over 14 amino acids. CDR1 and CDR2 from the germline V gene are SGHVS and FQNEAQ. Between the trimmed V and J ends, which lost 3 bases and 0 bases, there was a span of 8 bases. CDR3 amino acids: CASSFSGLNTEAFF. CDR3 bases: TGTGCCAGCAGCTTTTCGGGCTTGAACACTGAAGCTTTCTTT.

This clone was observed once. The chain links TRBV5-3 to TRBJ2-7; 9 bases are a match to TRBD2. TRBV5-3 is noted as an ORF with a role that remains uncertain. V gave up 3 bases and J gave up 2 bases; unmatched junction bases: 6. The CDR3 sequence is 15 residues long. This CDR3 reads CARSSSGRPTYEQYF. Written as DNA, the CDR3 is TGTGCCAGAAGCTCCAGCGGGAGGCCGACCTACGAGCAGTACTTC.

This chain joins TRBV11-2 and TRBJ2-3; 10 positions match TRBD1. The trim removed 5 bases at V and 6 bases at J, leaving 11 bases unmatched. Germline values: CDR1 SGHAT, CDR2 FQNNGV. The CDR3 extends over 16 amino acids. In DNA form, the CDR3 reads TGTGCCAGCAGCCAGCCGGGACAGGGGAGGGGGGATACGCAGTATTTT. This encodes CASSQPGQGRGDTQYF.

The genes are TRBV27 and TRBJ2-7; TRBD1 might be the D (5 bases). Trimming took off 8 bases at V and 0 bases at J, with 14 bases between the two ends. Looked up from germline, CDR1 is MNHEY and CDR2 is SMNVEV (reference sequence). The CDR3 covers 14 residues. The CDR3 nucleotides are TGTGCCAGCCAAGACAGACCCGACTCCTACGAGCAGTACTTC. It yields the protein CASQDRPDSYEQYF.

This clone was picked up a small number of times. The chain uses TRBV7-2 and TRBJ2-2; D gene unclear. Germline CDR1 reads SGHTA; CDR2 reads FQGNSA. Deletions cut 3 bases from V and 0 bases from J, with 8 bases between. The CDR3 is made up of 15 amino acids. Written as DNA, the CDR3 is TGTGCCAGCAGCTTGCCTAGACCGAACACCGGGGAGCTGTTTTTT. Protein: CASSLPRPNTGELFF.

The gene calls are TRBV18 and TRBJ2-7, with 9 bases identical to TRBD1. Per the germline V gene, CDR1 is KGHSH and CDR2 is LQKENI. V shed 5 bases and J 0 bases; nucleotides not matched to a gene: 5. The CDR3 contains 15 residues. CDR3 loop: CASSVGTGNSYEQYF. DNA of the CDR3: TGTGCCAGCTCAGTGGGGACAGGGAACTCCTACGAGCAGTACTTC.

The V call is TRBV7-2, the J call TRBJ1-4; 9 nucleotides match TRBD1. The CDR3 runs 16 residues. The V gene's germline CDR1 is SGHTA and CDR2 FQGNSA. Germline trimming cut 5 bases from V and 7 bases from J; bases unmatched to any gene: 11. CDR3 bases: TGTGCCAGCAGCCCAAACCCGGGACAGGGCAGTGAAAAACTGTTTTTT. Translated: CASSPNPGQGSEKLFF.

J is TRBJ1-1 and V is TRBV18, with D uncertain. CDR1 is KGHSH, CDR2 LQKENI, per germline. CDR3 length equals 14 residues. Deletions cut 5 bases from V and 2 bases from J, with 12 bases between. This CDR3 reads CASSATGSNTEAFF. The CDR3 nucleotides are TGTGCCAGCTCAGCTACGGGTTCCAACACTGAAGCTTTCTTT.

The chain carries TRBV29-1 and TRBJ1-2; D remains ambiguous. The V gene lost 5 bases and the J gene lost 5 bases, with 9 bases spanning the gap. There are 11 residues in the CDR3. The V gene's germline CDR1 is SQVTM and CDR2 ANQGSEA. This chain's CDR3 is CSVPPGYGYTF. The CDR3 DNA reads TGCAGCGTTCCCCCCGGGTATGGCTACACCTTC.

The V call is TRBV10-1, the J call TRBJ1-2, with 9 bases matching TRBD1. This CDR3 has 15 residues. Germline V gene lookup returns CDR1 WNHNN and CDR2 SYGVQD (reference sequence). V dropped 4 bases and J dropped 6; count of bases not matched to a gene: 9. The CDR3 coding sequence is TGCGCCAGCAGTGGACGGACAGGGGCCTATGATGGCTACACCTTC. It is translated as CASSGRTGAYDGYTF.

V usage is TRBV5-4 and J usage is TRBJ1-1; unclear D gene. The V end lost 0 bases, the J end lost 2 bases, and 8 bases lay between the germline ends. CDR3 length equals 14 residues. Germline loops: CDR1 SGHNT, CDR2 YYREEE (reference sequence). Here the CDR3 DNA reads TGTGCCAGCAGCTTGGACAGCCGAAACACTGAAGCTTTCTTT. It encodes CASSLDSRNTEAFF.

The J gene is TRBJ2-7, the V gene TRBV30; 9 nucleotides match TRBD1. V lost 5 bases and J lost 5; bases outside the gene matches: 10. In germline, CDR1 is GTSNPN, CDR2 SVGIG (reference sequence). The CDR3 consists of 14 residues. CDR3 coding DNA: TGTGCCTGGGGCCCCGGGACAGGGAGCAACGAGCAGTACTTC. This translates into CAWGPGTGSNEQYF.

The V call is TRBV7-9, the J call TRBJ1-2; TRBD1 agrees at 7 bases. The CDR3 has 16 residues. The junction had 13 bases not matched to a gene; V was cut back by 2 bases and J by 7 bases. CDR1 is SEHNR, CDR2 FQNEAQ, per germline (reference sequence). CDR3 bases: TGTGCCAGCAGCTTAAGTGGCCAGGGGGACGTTGCTGGCTACACCTTC. Amino acids: CASSLSGQGDVAGYTF.

The chain joins TRBV21-1 to TRBJ2-3; TRBD1, the table's D call, lacks a check against the DNA. TRBV21-1 is deemed a pseudogene. CDR3 size: 15 residues. CDR3 amino acids: CASSNRDRDTDTQYF. Written as DNA, the CDR3 is TGTGCCAGCAGCAACCGGGACAGGGACACAGATACGCAGTATTTT.

Only one count was recorded for this clone. The V and J genes are TRBV6-5 and TRBJ2-7; D may be TRBD2 (6 bases). The germline CDR1 and CDR2 sequences are MNHEY and SVGAGI. This CDR3 is built from 14 residues. The V end lost 6 bases, the J end lost 3 bases, and 15 bases lay between the germline ends. The CDR3 spells CASRAGPLGYEQYF. CDR3 DNA: TGTGCCAGCAGAGCGGGCCCCCTGGGCTACGAGCAGTACTTC.

The chain employs TRBV11-2 and TRBJ2-5; D not certain. The germline V gene encodes CDR1 SGHAT and CDR2 FQNNGV. V was trimmed by 8 bases and J by 5 bases, leaving 9 bases between them. This CDR3 region has 11 residues. This CDR3 is CASQTAETQYF. The CDR3 DNA sequence: TGTGCCAGCCAGACCGCGGAGACCCAGTACTTC.

This chain connects TRBV18 to TRBJ2-1, with 7 bases matching TRBD2. V lost 3 bases to trimming and J lost 3 bases; unmatched junction nucleotides: 5. The CDR3 consists of 15 residues. From germline, CDR1 is KGHSH and CDR2 LQKENI. Here the CDR3 reads CASSPPSGNYNEQFF. The CDR3 DNA is TGTGCCAGCTCACCGCCAAGCGGGAACTACAATGAGCAGTTCTTC. The complete variable domain, with remaining parts taken from reference TRBV18 and TRBJ2-1, reads NAGVMQNPRHLVRRRGQEARLRCSPMKGHSHVYWYRQLPEEGLKFMVYLQKENIIDESGMPKERFSAEFPKEGPSILRIQQVVRGDSAAYFCASSPPSGNYNEQFFGPGTRLTVL.

The chain couples TRBV18 to TRBJ2-3; D perhaps matches TRBD2 (6 bases). The V gene lost 6 bases and the J gene lost 6 bases, with 13 bases spanning the gap. Germline loops: CDR1 KGHSH, CDR2 LQKENI. This CDR3 has 13 amino acids. The CDR3 bases are TGTGCCAGCTCCGTACTGGAGGGGGATACGCAGTATTTT. This translates into CASSVLEGDTQYF.

This clone was picked up a small number of times. This chain joins TRBV19 and TRBJ2-2; 7 positions agree with TRBD2. V was clipped by 9 bases and J by 7 bases; unmatched bases: 17. From germline, CDR1 is LNHDA and CDR2 SQIVND (reference sequence). The CDR3 runs 16 residues. The CDR3: CASTPLSGISGGELFF. DNA of the CDR3: TGTGCCAGCACCCCGCTCAGCGGGATCAGCGGCGGGGAGCTGTTTTTT.

The chain is built from TRBV10-1 and TRBJ1-5; D not certain. V lost 8 bases to trimming and J lost 8 bases, with 16 bases between them. Germline CDR1 is WNHNN and CDR2 is SYGVQD (reference sequence). The CDR3 covers 13 residues. The CDR3 DNA follows: TGCGCCAGCCAAAATCTCCAGTGGGAGCCCCAGCATTTT. Encoded protein: CASQNLQWEPQHF.

The chain combines TRBV5-1 with TRBJ1-4, with 9 nucleotides matching TRBD1. There are 15 residues in the CDR3. The ends lost 3 bases at V and 8 bases at J; junction bases unmatched: 8. Germline V gives CDR1 SGHRS, CDR2 YFSETQ. In DNA form, the CDR3 reads TGCGCCAGCAGCTCGGGGACAGGGAGAAACGAAAAACTGTTTTTT. Translation: CASSSGTGRNEKLFF.

The J gene is TRBJ2-2, the V gene TRBV6-1; perhaps TRBD2 as D (7 bases). This CDR3 spans 17 amino acids. Between the trimmed V and J ends, which lost 2 bases and 5 bases, there was a span of 18 bases. Germline V CDR1 and CDR2: MNHNS, SASEGT. The CDR3 loop reads CASSEIGWEGVTGELFF. In nucleotides, the CDR3 is TGTGCCAGCAGTGAAATAGGTTGGGAGGGGGTGACCGGGGAGCTGTTTTTT.

The gene calls are TRBV18 and TRBJ2-7, with TRBD2 identical over 10 bases. The CDR3 spans 17 residues. Germline V gene lookup returns CDR1 KGHSH and CDR2 LQKENI. Trimming cost V 3 bases and J 0 bases; bases outside gene matches: 8. This CDR3 is CASSPSSGGGSSYEQYF. The CDR3 bases are TGTGCCAGCTCACCGTCCAGCGGGGGGGGGTCCTCCTACGAGCAGTACTTC.